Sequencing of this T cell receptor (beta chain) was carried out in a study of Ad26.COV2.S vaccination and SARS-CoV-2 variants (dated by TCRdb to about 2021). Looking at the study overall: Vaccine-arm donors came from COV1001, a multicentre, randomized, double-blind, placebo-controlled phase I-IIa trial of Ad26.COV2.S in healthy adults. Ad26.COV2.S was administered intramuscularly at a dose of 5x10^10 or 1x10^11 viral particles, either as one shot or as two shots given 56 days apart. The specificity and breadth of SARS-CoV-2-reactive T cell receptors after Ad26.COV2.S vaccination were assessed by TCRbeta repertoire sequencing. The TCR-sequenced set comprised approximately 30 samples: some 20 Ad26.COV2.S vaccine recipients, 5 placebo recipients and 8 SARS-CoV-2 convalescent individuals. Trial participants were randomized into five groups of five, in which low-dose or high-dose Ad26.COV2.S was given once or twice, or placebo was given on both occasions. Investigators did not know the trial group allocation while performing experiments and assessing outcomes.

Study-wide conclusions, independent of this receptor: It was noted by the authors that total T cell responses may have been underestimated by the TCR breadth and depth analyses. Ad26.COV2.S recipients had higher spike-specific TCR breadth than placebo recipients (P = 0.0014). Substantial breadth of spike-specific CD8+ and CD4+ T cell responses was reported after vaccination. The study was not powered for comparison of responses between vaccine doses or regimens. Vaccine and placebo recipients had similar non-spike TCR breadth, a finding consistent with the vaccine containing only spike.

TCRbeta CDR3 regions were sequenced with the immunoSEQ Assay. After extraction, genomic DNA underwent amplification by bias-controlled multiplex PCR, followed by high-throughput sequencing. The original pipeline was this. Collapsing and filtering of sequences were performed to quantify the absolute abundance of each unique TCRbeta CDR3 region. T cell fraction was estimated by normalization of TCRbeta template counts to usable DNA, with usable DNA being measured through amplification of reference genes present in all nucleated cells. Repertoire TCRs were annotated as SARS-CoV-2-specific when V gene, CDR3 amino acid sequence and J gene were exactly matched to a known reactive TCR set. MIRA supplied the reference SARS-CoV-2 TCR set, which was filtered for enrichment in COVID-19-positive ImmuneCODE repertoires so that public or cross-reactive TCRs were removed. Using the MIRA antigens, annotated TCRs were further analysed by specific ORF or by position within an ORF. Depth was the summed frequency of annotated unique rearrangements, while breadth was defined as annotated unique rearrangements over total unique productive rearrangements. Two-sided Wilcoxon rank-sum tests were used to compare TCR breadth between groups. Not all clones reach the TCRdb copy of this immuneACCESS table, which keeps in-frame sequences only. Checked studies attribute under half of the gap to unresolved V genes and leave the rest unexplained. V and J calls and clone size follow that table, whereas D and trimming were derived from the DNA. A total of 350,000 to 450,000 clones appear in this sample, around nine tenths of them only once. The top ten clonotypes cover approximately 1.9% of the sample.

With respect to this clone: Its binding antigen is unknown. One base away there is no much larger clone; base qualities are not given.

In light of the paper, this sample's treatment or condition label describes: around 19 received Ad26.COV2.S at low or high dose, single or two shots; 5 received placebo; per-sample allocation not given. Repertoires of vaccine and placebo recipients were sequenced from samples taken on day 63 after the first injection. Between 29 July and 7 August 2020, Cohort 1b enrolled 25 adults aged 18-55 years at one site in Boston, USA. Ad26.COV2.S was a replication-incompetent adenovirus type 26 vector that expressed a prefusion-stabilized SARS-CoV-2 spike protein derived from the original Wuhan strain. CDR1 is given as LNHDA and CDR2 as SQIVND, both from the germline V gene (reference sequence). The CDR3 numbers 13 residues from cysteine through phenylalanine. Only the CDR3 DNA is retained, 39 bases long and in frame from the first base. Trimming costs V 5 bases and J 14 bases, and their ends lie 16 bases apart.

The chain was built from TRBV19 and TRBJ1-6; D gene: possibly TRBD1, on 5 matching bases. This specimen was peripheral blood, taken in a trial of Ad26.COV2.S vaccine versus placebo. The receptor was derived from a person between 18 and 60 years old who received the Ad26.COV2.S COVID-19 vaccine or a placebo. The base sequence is TGTGCCAGTAGTTACCGGGACTTACCGGCCCTCCACTTT. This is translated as CASSYRDLPALHF.